Below, one TCR beta chain is given with its context. Its antigen is currently unknown. This entry is derived from a study of CD8+ T cells in alopecia areata. The CDR3 contains 15 residues. V lost 0 bases and J lost 2, with 10 bases in between. CDR1 is MGHRA, CDR2 YSYEKL, per germline. Whole-study results and caveats: Shared TCR sequences were less clear between patients than in mice, possibly partly from HLA diversity.

TCR sequencing used cDNA made by reverse transcription of extracted RNA. The repertoire was sequenced with immunoSEQ multiplex PCR; TCRdb's copy has only in-frame clones and lacks some. The sample records 200,000 to 250,000 clones, 56% being singletons. What was sequenced was CD8+ T cells sorted from blood. This sequence joins TRBV4-1 and TRBJ2-5, with D maybe TRBD2 (7 bases). The source of this sequence is a human donor in good health. The CDR3 spells CASSQDEGGQETQYF. The CDR3 DNA sequence: TGCGCCAGCAGCCAAGACGAGGGGGGGCAAGAGACCCAGTACTTC.